Below, 8 T cell receptor beta chains from the same sample are listed, as sequenced in a study of blood T cell repertoires in COVID-19 (TCRdb year 2020). Library preparation used the immunoSEQ multiplex PCR assay. TCRdb's version of the immuneACCESS table is confined to in-frame rearrangements and falls short of the full clone set. An unresolved V gene accounts for under half of the shortfall where checked; the remainder is of unknown origin. This sample holds about 110,000 clones; about 75% were observed only once. The biggest ten clones account for around 19% of the sample. Specimen: peripheral blood. The receptors stem from a woman in her 70s with acute or convalescent COVID-19.

The J gene is TRBJ2-6, the V gene TRBV28; D may be TRBD1 (7 bases). V lost 1 base and J 2 bases, leaving 18 bases between the germline ends. The CDR3 loop spans 19 amino acids. Germline V lookup: CDR1 MDHEN, CDR2 SYDVKM. This chain's CDR3 is CASSLFSARGAPGANVLTF. CDR3 nucleotides: TGTGCCAGCAGTTTATTCTCGGCCAGGGGGGCCCCTGGGGCCAACGTCCTGACTTTC. Variable domain in full (rest from reference TRBV28 and TRBJ2-6): DVKVTQSSRYLVKRTGEKVFLECVQDMDHENMFWYRQDPGLGLRLIYFSYDVKMKEKGDIPEGYSVSREKKERFSLILESASTNQTSMYLCASSLFSARGAPGANVLTFGAGSRLTVL.

The V and J genes are TRBV7-9 and TRBJ1-4; D is perhaps TRBD1 (6 bases). The germline V gene has CDR1 SEHNR and CDR2 FQNEAQ (reference sequence). V gave up 5 bases and J gave up 5 bases, with 9 bases separating them. The CDR3 runs to 13 residues. The CDR3 is CASSTGINEKLFF. CDR3 DNA: TGTGCCAGCAGCACAGGGATAAATGAAAAACTGTTTTTT.

This chain links TRBV12-3 or TRBV12-4 with TRBJ1-3, with a weak D call TRBD1 (6 bases). V lost 7 bases and J lost 2, with 9 bases in between. The CDR3 totals 13 residues. The CDR3 nucleotides are TGTGCCAGCAACCCAGGGGCTGGAAACACCATATATTTT. Its protein product is CASNPGAGNTIYF.

This clone occurred a few times. This sequence joins TRBV30 and TRBJ2-1; D is undetermined. The length of the CDR3 is 15 residues. The V end lost 0 bases, the J end lost 7 bases, and 16 bases lay between the germline ends. From germline, CDR1 is GTSNPN and CDR2 SVGIG (reference sequence). The CDR3 sequence is CAWSVVLAEVNEQFF. The CDR3 DNA follows: TGTGCCTGGAGTGTAGTCCTGGCTGAGGTTAATGAGCAGTTCTTC. The full variable domain, with the rest looked up from reference TRBV30 and TRBJ2-1, is SQTIHQWPATLVQPVGSPLSLECTVEGTSNPNLYWYRQAAGRGLQLLFYSVGIGQISSEVPQNLSASRPQDRQFILSSKKLLLSDSGFYLCAWSVVLAEVNEQFFGPGTRLTVL.

V and J are TRBV18 and TRBJ2-7; 13 bases map to TRBD2. Germline lookup yields CDR1 KGHSH and CDR2 LQKENI. Losses at the gene ends were 5 bases for V and 4 bases for J; bases not matched to a gene: 5. The CDR3 totals 15 residues. CDR3 sequence: CASSTTSGGGYEQYF. DNA of the CDR3: TGTGCCAGCTCAACTACTAGCGGGGGGGGATACGAGCAGTACTTC.

The J gene is TRBJ2-3, the V gene TRBV18; D possibly corresponds to TRBD1 (6 bases). From germline, CDR1 is KGHSH and CDR2 LQKENI. This CDR3 contains 14 residues. V lost 3 bases to trimming and J lost 2 bases, with 9 bases between them. Written as DNA, the CDR3 is TGTGCCAGCTCACCGGGGACAAACACAGATACGCAGTATTTT. Protein: CASSPGTNTDTQYF.

This chain connects TRBV5-1 to TRBJ2-1, with D maybe TRBD2 (5 bases). Per the germline V gene, CDR1 is SGHRS and CDR2 is YFSETQ. This CDR3 comprises 16 residues. Trimming took 0 bases from V and 5 from J, leaving 15 bases between them. In DNA form, the CDR3 reads TGCGCCAGCAGCTTGGATCGGACCCAGCGGAACAATGAGCAGTTCTTC. This codes for CASSLDRTQRNNEQFF.

This clone has a handful of counts. This chain links TRBV6-5 with TRBJ1-3, with TRBD1 identical over 8 bases. Germline trimming cut 3 bases from V and 4 bases from J; bases unmatched to any gene: 8. This CDR3 contains 16 residues. Germline CDR1 and CDR2: MNHEY and SVGAGI. CDR3 region: CASSYPVGQGGNTIYF. CDR3 in DNA: TGTGCCAGCAGTTATCCGGTCGGACAGGGCGGAAACACCATATATTTT.